Below, 7 T cell receptor beta chains from the same sample are listed, as sequenced in a study of blood T cell repertoires in COVID-19. Data came from immunoSEQ multiplex PCR; TCRdb stores just in-frame clones and leaves some out. The data contain roughly 24,000 clones, approximately 92% of them singletons. Sequenced sample: peripheral blood. Source of these receptors: a human donor in a cohort sampled during active COVID-19.

Here the CDR3 DNA reads TGTGCCAGCTCACCGCGGGGGAGTGGCTACACCTTC. This gives the protein CASSPRGSGYTF. This chain connects TRBV18 to TRBJ1-2, with D possibly matching TRBD1 (5 bases). Looked up from germline, CDR1 is KGHSH and CDR2 is LQKENI. Trimming stripped 3 bases from V and 7 bases from J, with 9 bases between. The CDR3 has 12 residues.

CDR3 DNA sequence: TGTGCCAGCAGCTCCGTTGGGAGTTCCTACAATGAGCAGTTCTTC. Translated: CASSSVGSSYNEQFF. This sequence joins TRBV7-9 and TRBJ2-1, with D perhaps matching TRBD2 (5 bases). Germline V gives CDR1 SEHNR, CDR2 FQNEAQ (reference sequence). There are 15 residues in the CDR3. Trimming stripped 4 bases from V and 1 base from J, with 11 bases between.

This chain uses TRBV7-2 with TRBJ2-3; TRBD2 matches at 8 bases. This CDR3 is built from 15 residues. Losses at the gene ends were 5 bases for V and 6 bases for J; bases not matched to a gene: 10. The germline CDR1 and CDR2 sequences are SGHTA and FQGNSA. The CDR3 nucleotides read TGTGCCAGCAGCCCGACCGGGACTAGGGCGGATACGCAGTATTTT. This codes for CASSPTGTRADTQYF. The full variable domain, with the rest looked up from reference TRBV7-2 and TRBJ2-3, is GAGVSQSPSNKVTEKGKDVELRCDPISGHTALYWYRQSLGQGLEFLIYFQGNSAPDKSGLPSDRFSAERTGGSVSTLTIQRTQQEDSAVYLCASSPTGTRADTQYFGPGTRLTVL.

This chain uses TRBV3-1 (or the pseudogene TRBV3-2) with TRBJ1-3, with a tentative D call TRBD1 (6 bases). The germline V gene encodes CDR1 LGHDT and CDR2 YNNKEL (reference sequence). CDR3 length: 15 residues. Trimming left V 6 bases short and J 1 base short, with 13 bases between. CDR3 nucleotides: TGTGCCAGCAGTCAACAGGGTATGTCTGGAAACACCATATATTTT. As protein: CASSQQGMSGNTIYF.

The chain recombines TRBV7-9 with TRBJ1-1, with unresolved D. Trimming removed 3 bases at V and 5 bases at J, with 10 bases between. The germline V gene has CDR1 SEHNR and CDR2 FQNEAQ (reference sequence). The CDR3 sequence is 13 residues long. The CDR3 loop reads CASSFGQDTEAFF. CDR3 bases: TGTGCCAGCAGCTTTGGGCAGGATACTGAAGCTTTCTTT. Together with reference TRBV7-9 and TRBJ1-1, the CDR3 gives the full variable domain: DTGVSQNPRHKITKRGQNVTFRCDPISEHNRLYWYRQTLGQGPEFLTYFQNEAQLEKSRLLSDRFSAERPKGSFSTLEIQRTEQGDSAMYLCASSFGQDTEAFFGQGTRLTVV.

This clone was seen just once. The V call is TRBV12-5, the J call TRBJ2-1, with D maybe TRBD1 (6 bases). V dropped 0 bases and J dropped 12 bases, with 9 bases sitting between them. This CDR3 has 12 amino acids. Looked up from germline, CDR1 is LGHNT and CDR2 is FRNRAP. CDR3 DNA sequence: TGTGCTAGTGGTTTGGTATCGACAGGGCAGTTCTTC. This translates into CASGLVSTGQFF.

This clone showed up just once. V usage is TRBV6-5 and J usage is TRBJ2-1; no clear D. This CDR3 region has 13 residues. From germline, CDR1 is MNHEY and CDR2 SVGAGI. The V end was cut by 2 bases, the J end by 7 bases, with 9 bases between. The CDR3 sequence: CASSYVARNEQFF. The CDR3 bases are TGTGCCAGCAGTTACGTGGCTAGAAATGAGCAGTTCTTC.